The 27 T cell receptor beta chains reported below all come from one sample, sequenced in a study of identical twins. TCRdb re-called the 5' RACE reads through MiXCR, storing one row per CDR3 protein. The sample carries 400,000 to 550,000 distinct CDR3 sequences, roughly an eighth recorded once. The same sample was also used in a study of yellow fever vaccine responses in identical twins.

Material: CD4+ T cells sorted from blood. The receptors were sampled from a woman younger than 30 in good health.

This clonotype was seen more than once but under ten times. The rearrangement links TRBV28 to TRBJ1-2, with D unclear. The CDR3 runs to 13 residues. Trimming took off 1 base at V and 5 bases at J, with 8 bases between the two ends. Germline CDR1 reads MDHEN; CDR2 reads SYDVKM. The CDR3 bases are TGTGCCAGCAGTTTATTCTTCGGATATGGCTACACCTTC. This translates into CASSLFFGYGYTF.

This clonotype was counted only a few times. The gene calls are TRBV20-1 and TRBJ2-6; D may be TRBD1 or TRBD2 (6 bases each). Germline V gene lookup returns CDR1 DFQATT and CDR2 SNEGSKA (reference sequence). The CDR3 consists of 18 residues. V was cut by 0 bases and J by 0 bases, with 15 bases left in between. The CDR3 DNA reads TGCAGTGCTAGAGATCTTACTGGAGGGGGCTCTGGGGCCAACGTCCTGACTTTC. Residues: CSARDLTGGGSGANVLTF.

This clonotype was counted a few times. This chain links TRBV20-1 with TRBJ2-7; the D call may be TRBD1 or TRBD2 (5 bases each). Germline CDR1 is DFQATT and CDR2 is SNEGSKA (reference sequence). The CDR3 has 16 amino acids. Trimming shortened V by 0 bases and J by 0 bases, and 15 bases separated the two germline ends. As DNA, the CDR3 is TGCAGTGCTAGAGATCAAGGGACCCCCAGCTCCTACGAGCAGTACTTC. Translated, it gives CSARDQGTPSSYEQYF.

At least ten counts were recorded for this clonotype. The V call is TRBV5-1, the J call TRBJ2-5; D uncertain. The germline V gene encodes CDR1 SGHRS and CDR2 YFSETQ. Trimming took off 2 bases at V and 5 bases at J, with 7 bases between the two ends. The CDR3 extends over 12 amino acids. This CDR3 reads CASSLGIETQYF. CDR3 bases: TGCGCCAGCAGCTTAGGGATCGAGACCCAGTACTTC.

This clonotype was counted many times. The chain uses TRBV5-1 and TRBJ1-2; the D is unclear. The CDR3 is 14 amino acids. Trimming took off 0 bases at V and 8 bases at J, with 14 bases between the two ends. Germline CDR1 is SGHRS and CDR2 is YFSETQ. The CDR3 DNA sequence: TGCGCCAGCAGCTTGGCCCCAGGCGTAGAAGGCTACACCTTC. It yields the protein CASSLAPGVEGYTF.

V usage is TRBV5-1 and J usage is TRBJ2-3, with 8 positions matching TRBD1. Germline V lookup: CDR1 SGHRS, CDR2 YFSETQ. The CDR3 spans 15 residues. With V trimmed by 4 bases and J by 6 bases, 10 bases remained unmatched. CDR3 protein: CASSPTGGTSDTQYF. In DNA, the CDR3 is TGCGCCAGCAGCCCCACAGGGGGAACCTCGGATACGCAGTATTTT. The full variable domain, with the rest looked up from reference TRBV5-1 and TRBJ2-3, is KAGVTQTPRYLIKTRGQQVTLSCSPISGHRSVSWYQQTPGQGLQFLFEYFSETQRNKGNFPGRFSGRQFSNSRSEMNVSTLELGDSALYLCASSPTGGTSDTQYFGPGTRLTVL.

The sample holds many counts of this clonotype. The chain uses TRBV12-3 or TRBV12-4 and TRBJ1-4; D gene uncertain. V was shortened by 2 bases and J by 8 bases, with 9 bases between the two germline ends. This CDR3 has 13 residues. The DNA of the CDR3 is TGTGCCAGCAGTTTAACGGGTAACGAAAAACTGTTTTTT. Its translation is CASSLTGNEKLFF.

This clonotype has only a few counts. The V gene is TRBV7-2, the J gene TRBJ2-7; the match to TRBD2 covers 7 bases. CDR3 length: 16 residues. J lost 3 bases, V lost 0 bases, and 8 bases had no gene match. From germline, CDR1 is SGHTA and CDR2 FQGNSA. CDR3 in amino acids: CASSLAGGSLGYEQYF. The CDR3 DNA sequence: TGTGCCAGCAGCTTAGCGGGGGGGAGCCTTGGCTACGAGCAGTACTTC.

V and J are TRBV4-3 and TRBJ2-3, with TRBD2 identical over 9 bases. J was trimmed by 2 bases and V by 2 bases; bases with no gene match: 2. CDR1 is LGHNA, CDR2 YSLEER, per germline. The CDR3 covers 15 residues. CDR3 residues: CASSQLAGFTDTQYF. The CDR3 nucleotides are TGCGCCAGCAGCCAACTAGCGGGATTCACAGATACGCAGTATTTT.

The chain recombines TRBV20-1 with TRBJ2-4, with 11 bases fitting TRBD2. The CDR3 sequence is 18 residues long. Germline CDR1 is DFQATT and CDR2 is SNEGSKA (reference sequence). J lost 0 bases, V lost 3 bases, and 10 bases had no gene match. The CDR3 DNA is TGCAGTGCTAGCTTAGCGGGAGGGGGTATTGGAGCCAAAAACATTCAGTACTTC. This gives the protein CSASLAGGGIGAKNIQYF.

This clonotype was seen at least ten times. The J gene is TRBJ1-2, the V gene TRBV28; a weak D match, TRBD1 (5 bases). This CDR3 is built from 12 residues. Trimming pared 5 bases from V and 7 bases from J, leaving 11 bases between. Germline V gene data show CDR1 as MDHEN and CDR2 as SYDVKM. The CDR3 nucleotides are TGTGCCAGCAGTAAACCCCAGGGTGGCTACACCTTC. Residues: CASSKPQGGYTF.

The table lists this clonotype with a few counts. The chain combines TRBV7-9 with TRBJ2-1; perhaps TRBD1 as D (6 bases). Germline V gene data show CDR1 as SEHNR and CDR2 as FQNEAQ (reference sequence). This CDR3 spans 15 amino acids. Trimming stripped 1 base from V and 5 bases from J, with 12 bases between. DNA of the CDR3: TGTGCCAGCAGCTTAGGACAGGTGGGACACAATGAGCAGTTCTTC. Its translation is CASSLGQVGHNEQFF.

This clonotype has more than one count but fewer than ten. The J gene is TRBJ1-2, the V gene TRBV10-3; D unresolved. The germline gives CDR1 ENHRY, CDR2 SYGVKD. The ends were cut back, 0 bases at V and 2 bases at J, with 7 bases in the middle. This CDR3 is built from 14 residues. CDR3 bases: TGTGCCATCAGTGAGTCCCCAACAAACTATGGCTACACCTTC. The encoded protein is CAISESPTNYGYTF.

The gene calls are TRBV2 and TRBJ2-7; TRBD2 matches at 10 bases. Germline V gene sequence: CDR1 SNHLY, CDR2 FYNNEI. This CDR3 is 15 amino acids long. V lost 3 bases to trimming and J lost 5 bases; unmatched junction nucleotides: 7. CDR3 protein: CASSESGLANNEQYF. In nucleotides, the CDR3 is TGTGCCAGCAGTGAGTCGGGACTAGCGAACAACGAGCAGTACTTC.

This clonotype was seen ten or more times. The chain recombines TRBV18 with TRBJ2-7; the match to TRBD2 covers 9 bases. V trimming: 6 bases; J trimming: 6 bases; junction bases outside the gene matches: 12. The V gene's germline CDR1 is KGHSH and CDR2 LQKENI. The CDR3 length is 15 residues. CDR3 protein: CASSRSLAGLAEQYF. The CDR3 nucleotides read TGTGCCAGCTCGCGTTCTCTAGCGGGATTGGCCGAGCAGTACTTC. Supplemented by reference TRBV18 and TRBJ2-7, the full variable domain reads NAGVMQNPRHLVRRRGQEARLRCSPMKGHSHVYWYRQLPEEGLKFMVYLQKENIIDESGMPKERFSAEFPKEGPSILRIQQVVRGDSAAYFCASSRSLAGLAEQYFGPGTRLTVT.

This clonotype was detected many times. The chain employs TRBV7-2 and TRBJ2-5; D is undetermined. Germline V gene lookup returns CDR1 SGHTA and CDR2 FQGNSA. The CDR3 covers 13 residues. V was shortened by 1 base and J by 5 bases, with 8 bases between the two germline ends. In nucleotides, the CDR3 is TGTGCCAGCAGCTTAGGGTTTTTGGAGACCCAGTACTTC. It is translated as CASSLGFLETQYF.

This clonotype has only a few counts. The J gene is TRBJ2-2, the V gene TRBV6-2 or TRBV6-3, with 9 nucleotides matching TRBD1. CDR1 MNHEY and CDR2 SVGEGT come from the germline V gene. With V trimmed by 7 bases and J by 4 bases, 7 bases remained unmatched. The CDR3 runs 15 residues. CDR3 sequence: CASKREQGATGELFF. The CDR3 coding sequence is TGTGCCAGCAAGAGGGAACAGGGGGCCACCGGGGAGCTGTTTTTT.

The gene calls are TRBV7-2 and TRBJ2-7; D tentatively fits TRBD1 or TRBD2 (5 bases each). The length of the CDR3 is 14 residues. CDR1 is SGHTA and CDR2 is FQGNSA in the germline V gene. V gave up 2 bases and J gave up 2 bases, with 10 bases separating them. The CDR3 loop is CASSLRVGAYEQYF. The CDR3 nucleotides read TGTGCCAGCAGCTTAAGGGTGGGGGCCTACGAGCAGTACTTC. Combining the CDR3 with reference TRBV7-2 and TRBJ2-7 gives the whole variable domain GAGVSQSPSNKVTEKGKDVELRCDPISGHTALYWYRQSLGQGLEFLIYFQGNSAPDKSGLPSDRFSAERTGGSVSTLTIQRTQQEDSAVYLCASSLRVGAYEQYFGPGTRLTVT.

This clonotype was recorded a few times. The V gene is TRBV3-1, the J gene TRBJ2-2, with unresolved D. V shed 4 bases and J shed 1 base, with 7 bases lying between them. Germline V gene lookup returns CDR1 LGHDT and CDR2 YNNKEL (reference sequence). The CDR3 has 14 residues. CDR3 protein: CASSLWENTGELFF. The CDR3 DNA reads TGTGCCAGCAGCCTCTGGGAGAACACCGGGGAGCTGTTTTTT. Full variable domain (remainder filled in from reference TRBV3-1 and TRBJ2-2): DTAVSQTPKYLVTQMGNDKSIKCEQNLGHDTMYWYKQDSKKFLKIMFSYNNKELIINETVPNRFSPKSPDKAHLNLHINSLELGDSAVYFCASSLWENTGELFFGEGSRLTVL.

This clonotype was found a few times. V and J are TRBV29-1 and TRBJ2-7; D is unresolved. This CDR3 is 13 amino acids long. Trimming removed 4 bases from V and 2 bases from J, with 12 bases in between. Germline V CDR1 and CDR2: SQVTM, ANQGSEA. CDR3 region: CSVARVIPYEQYF. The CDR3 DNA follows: TGCAGCGTTGCAAGGGTAATTCCCTACGAGCAGTACTTC.

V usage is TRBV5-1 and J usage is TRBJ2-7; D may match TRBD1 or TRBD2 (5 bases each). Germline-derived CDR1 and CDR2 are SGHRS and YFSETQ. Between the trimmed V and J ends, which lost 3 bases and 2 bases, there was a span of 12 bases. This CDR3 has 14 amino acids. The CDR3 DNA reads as TGCGCCAGCAGCTCGACGGGGCCAGCCTACGAGCAGTACTTC. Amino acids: CASSSTGPAYEQYF.

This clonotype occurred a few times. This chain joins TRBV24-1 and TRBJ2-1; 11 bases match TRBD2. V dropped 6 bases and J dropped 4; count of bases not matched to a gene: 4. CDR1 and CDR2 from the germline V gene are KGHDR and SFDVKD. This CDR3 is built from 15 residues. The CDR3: CATSPGTSGYNEQFF. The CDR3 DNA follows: TGTGCCACCAGTCCCGGGACTAGCGGTTACAATGAGCAGTTCTTC.

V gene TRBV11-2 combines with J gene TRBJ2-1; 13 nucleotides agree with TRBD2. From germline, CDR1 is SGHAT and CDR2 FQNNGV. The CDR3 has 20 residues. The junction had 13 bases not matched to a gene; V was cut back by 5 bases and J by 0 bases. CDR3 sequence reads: CASSPERLAGGLSSYNEQFF. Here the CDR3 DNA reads TGTGCCAGCAGCCCAGAGAGACTAGCGGGGGGACTTAGCTCCTACAATGAGCAGTTCTTC. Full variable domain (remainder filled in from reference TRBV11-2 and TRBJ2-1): EAGVAQSPRYKIIEKRQSVAFWCNPISGHATLYWYQQILGQGPKLLIQFQNNGVVDDSQLPKDRFSAERLKGVDSTLKIQPAKLEDSAVYLCASSPERLAGGLSSYNEQFFGPGTRLTVL.

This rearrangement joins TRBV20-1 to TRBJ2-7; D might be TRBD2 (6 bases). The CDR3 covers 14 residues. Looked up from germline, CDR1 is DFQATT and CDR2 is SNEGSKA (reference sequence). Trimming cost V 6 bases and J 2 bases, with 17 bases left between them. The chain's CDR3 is CSAVQGGIPYEQYF. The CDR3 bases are TGCAGTGCCGTTCAGGGAGGTATACCCTACGAGCAGTACTTC.

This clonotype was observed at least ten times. The DNA for the CDR3 is TGTGCCAGCAACCCGACGGGGACCTACGAGCAGTACTTC. It is translated as CASNPTGTYEQYF. This chain links TRBV12-3 or TRBV12-4 with TRBJ2-7; D is possibly TRBD2 (5 bases). V was clipped by 7 bases and J by 2 bases, with 12 bases between them. CDR3 length: 13 residues.

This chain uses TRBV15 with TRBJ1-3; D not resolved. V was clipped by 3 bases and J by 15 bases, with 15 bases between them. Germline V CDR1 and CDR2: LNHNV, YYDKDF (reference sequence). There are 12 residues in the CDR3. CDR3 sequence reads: CATSSSLRKPYF. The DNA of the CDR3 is TGTGCCACCAGCAGCTCCCTTAGGAAACCATATTTT.

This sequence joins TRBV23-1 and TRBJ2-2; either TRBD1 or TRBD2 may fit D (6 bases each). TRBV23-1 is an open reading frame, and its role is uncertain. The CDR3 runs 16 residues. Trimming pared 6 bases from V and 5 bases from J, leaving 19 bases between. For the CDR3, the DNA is TGCGCCAGCAGCCGCCGGAGGGGGAGAGGGACCGGGGAGCTGTTTTTT. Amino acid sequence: CASSRRRGRGTGELFF.